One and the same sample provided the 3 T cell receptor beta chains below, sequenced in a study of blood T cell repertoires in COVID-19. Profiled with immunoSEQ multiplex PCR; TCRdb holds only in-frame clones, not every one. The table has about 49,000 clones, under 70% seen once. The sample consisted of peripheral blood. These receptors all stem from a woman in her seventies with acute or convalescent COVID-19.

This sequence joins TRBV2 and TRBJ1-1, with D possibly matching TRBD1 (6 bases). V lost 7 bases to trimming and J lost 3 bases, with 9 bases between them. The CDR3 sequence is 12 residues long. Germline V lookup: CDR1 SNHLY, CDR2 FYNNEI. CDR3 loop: CASKRQDTEAFF. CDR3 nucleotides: TGTGCCAGCAAAAGACAGGACACTGAAGCTTTCTTT.

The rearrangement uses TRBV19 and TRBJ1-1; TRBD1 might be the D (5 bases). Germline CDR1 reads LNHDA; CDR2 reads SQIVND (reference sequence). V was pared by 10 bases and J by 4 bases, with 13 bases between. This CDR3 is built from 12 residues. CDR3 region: CATKMGGTEAFF. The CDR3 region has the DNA TGTGCCACCAAGATGGGGGGCACTGAAGCTTTCTTT.

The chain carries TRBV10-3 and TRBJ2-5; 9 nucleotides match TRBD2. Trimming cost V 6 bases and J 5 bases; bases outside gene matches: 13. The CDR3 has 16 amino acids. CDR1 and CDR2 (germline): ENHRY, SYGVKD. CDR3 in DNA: TGTGCCATCAGACAGACTAGCGGTCATGGGGGGGAGACCCAGTACTTC. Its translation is CAIRQTSGHGGETQYF.